What follows are 30 T cell receptor beta chains derived from one specimen sequenced in a study of Ad26.COV2.S vaccination and SARS-CoV-2 variants. The treatment: approximately 18 received Ad26.COV2.S at low or high dose, single or two shots; about 5 received placebo; per-sample allocation not given. At day 63 after the first vaccine or placebo injection, samples were drawn. Assay: immunoSEQ multiplex PCR; the TCRdb copy retains only in-frame clones and omits some. The sample records about 350,000 clones, 75% to 90% being singletons. The sample here was peripheral blood, taken in a trial of Ad26.COV2.S vaccine versus placebo. The receptors derive from a person between 18 and 65 years old who received the Ad26.COV2.S COVID-19 vaccine or a placebo.

The chain carries TRBV6-2 or TRBV6-3 and TRBJ1-2; a possible D gene is TRBD1 (6 bases). Germline CDR1 MNHEY, CDR2 SVGEGT. Trimming took off 5 bases at V and 7 bases at J, with 17 bases between the two ends. The CDR3 loop spans 14 amino acids. The CDR3 DNA follows: TGTGCCAGCAGTAACAGGGTGGAAACAAGTGGCTACACCTTC. This codes for CASSNRVETSGYTF.

The chain uses TRBV11-1 and TRBJ2-2; D is possibly TRBD2 (6 bases). Germline V gene data show CDR1 as SGHAT and CDR2 as FQDESV (reference sequence). V shed 5 bases and J shed 2 bases, with 9 bases lying between them. The CDR3 runs to 14 residues. In DNA form, the CDR3 reads TGTGCCAGCAGCCCGGGACTTAACACCGGGGAGCTGTTTTTT. It yields the protein CASSPGLNTGELFF.

The V call is TRBV19, the J call TRBJ1-2, with D maybe TRBD1 (5 bases). The V gene lost 1 base and the J gene lost 5 bases, with 14 bases spanning the gap. The CDR3 is 15 amino acids. From germline, CDR1 is LNHDA and CDR2 SQIVND (reference sequence). In DNA form, the CDR3 reads TGTGCCAGTAGTATAGTAGCAGGGAGGGGATATGGCTACACCTTC. As protein: CASSIVAGRGYGYTF.

The gene calls are TRBV2 and TRBJ1-2, with a possible D match to TRBD1 (5 bases). Germline values: CDR1 SNHLY, CDR2 FYNNEI. CDR3 length: 13 amino acids. The germline V and J ends were trimmed by 4 bases and 4 bases, with 10 bases remaining between them. Here the CDR3 reads CASSVRGSYGYTF. The CDR3 DNA reads as TGTGCCAGCAGTGTCCGGGGCTCCTATGGCTACACCTTC.

CDR3 DNA: TGTGCCATCAGTGGGAGGCAGGGGGACTACTCTGGGGCCAACGTCCTGACTTTC. Protein product: CAISGRQGDYSGANVLTF. The V call is TRBV10-3, the J call TRBJ2-6; D is perhaps TRBD1 or TRBD2 (7 bases each). The CDR3 spans 18 residues. Germline CDR1 and CDR2: ENHRY and SYGVKD. Trimming pared 4 bases from V and 0 bases from J, leaving 16 bases between.

This clone was recorded a few times. The CDR3 DNA reads as TGTGCCAGCAGCGCGACAGGGGGGCCCTACGAGCAGTACTTC. It is translated as CASSATGGPYEQYF. The rearrangement links TRBV9 to TRBJ2-7; 9 bases fit TRBD1. V lost 3 bases, J lost 2 bases, and 3 bases stayed unmatched. The CDR3 totals 14 residues. Germline V gives CDR1 SGDLS, CDR2 YYNGEE.

The chain employs TRBV5-4 and TRBJ1-1; no definite D call. The CDR3 is made up of 13 amino acids. Trimming removed 3 bases from V and 1 base from J, with 7 bases in between. Per the germline V gene, CDR1 is SGHNT and CDR2 is YYREEE (reference sequence). This CDR3 is CASSSPTNTEAFF. The CDR3, as DNA: TGTGCCAGCAGCTCGCCCACGAACACTGAAGCTTTCTTT.

The chain has TRBV18 and TRBJ1-4; D gene unclear. Trimming stripped 1 base from V and 3 bases from J, with 6 bases between. This CDR3 comprises 14 residues. Germline V gene data show CDR1 as KGHSH and CDR2 as LQKENI. Here the CDR3 reads CASSPQGPNEKLFF. CDR3 sequence (DNA): TGTGCCAGCTCACCACAGGGTCCTAATGAAAAACTGTTTTTT.

This chain joins TRBV24-1 and TRBJ1-1, with a weak D call TRBD1 (6 bases). Trimming pared 1 base from V and 6 bases from J, leaving 17 bases between. Germline V gene sequence: CDR1 KGHDR, CDR2 SFDVKD. The CDR3 has 16 amino acids. The CDR3 here is CATSDLVAARTAEAFF. The CDR3 region has the DNA TGTGCCACCAGTGATTTAGTGGCGGCCAGGACAGCTGAAGCTTTCTTT.

The gene calls are TRBV18 and TRBJ2-3; D is perhaps TRBD1 (6 bases). The CDR3 consists of 16 residues. V shed 3 bases and J shed 4 bases, with 17 bases lying between them. Germline loops: CDR1 KGHSH, CDR2 LQKENI. The CDR3 bases are TGTGCCAGCTCACCTTCAATAACAGGGTTCTCAGATACGCAGTATTTT. Protein product: CASSPSITGFSDTQYF.

This clone has just a few counts. J is TRBJ1-2 and V is TRBV19, with 7 bases identical to TRBD1. Looked up from germline, CDR1 is LNHDA and CDR2 is SQIVND (reference sequence). The CDR3 is 14 amino acids. V shed 7 bases, J shed 0 bases, and the junction held 5 bases outside the gene matches. Here the CDR3 reads CASTRDSPNYGYTF. The CDR3, as DNA: TGTGCCAGTACCCGGGACAGTCCTAACTATGGCTACACCTTC.

J is TRBJ2-2 and V is TRBV5-1, with D tentatively TRBD1 (6 bases). Trimming left V 0 bases short and J 5 bases short, with 11 bases between. The CDR3 has 15 amino acids. The germline V gene has CDR1 SGHRS and CDR2 YFSETQ. This chain's CDR3 is CASSLGPGQTGELFF. Written as DNA, the CDR3 is TGCGCCAGCAGCTTGGGCCCCGGACAGACCGGGGAGCTGTTTTTT.

This chain links TRBV7-8 with TRBJ2-5, with no clear D. CDR3 length equals 14 residues. Germline loops: CDR1 SGHVS, CDR2 FQNEAQ. V shed 1 base and J shed 5 bases, with 11 bases lying between them. The CDR3 loop reads CASSLEASSETQYF. CDR3 nucleotide sequence: TGTGCCAGCAGCTTAGAGGCTAGTAGCGAGACCCAGTACTTC.

The rearrangement links TRBV5-1 to TRBJ2-1; 10 bases agree with TRBD1. Per the germline V gene, CDR1 is SGHRS and CDR2 is YFSETQ. This CDR3 region has 17 residues. The V gene end was trimmed by 0 bases and the J gene end by 7 bases; junction bases not matched to a gene: 10. The CDR3 sequence is CASSLAPTGGAQNEQFF. The CDR3 region has the DNA TGCGCCAGCAGCTTGGCCCCGACAGGGGGCGCTCAAAATGAGCAGTTCTTC.

The V gene is TRBV25-1, the J gene TRBJ2-3, with D possibly matching TRBD2 (6 bases). V dropped 7 bases and J dropped 2 bases, with 10 bases sitting between them. Germline CDR1 MGHDK, CDR2 SYGVNS. This CDR3 comprises 13 residues. CDR3 sequence (DNA): TGTGCCAGCAATTGGCGGGACACAGATACGCAGTATTTT. Amino acid sequence: CASNWRDTDTQYF. Based on the CDR3 plus reference TRBV25-1 and TRBJ2-3, the full variable domain is EADIYQTPRYLVIGTGKKITLECSQTMGHDKMYWYQQDPGMELHLIHYSYGVNSTEKGDLSSESTVSRIRTEHFPLTLESARPSHTSQYLCASNWRDTDTQYFGPGTRLTVL.

The chain recombines TRBV4-1 with TRBJ1-3; D is uncertain. V was shortened by 0 bases and J by 7 bases, with 10 bases between the two germline ends. The CDR3 sequence is 14 residues long. Germline CDR1 MGHRA, CDR2 YSYEKL. The CDR3 DNA reads as TGCGCCAGCAGCCAAGATCTGGGTGGGAACACCATATATTTT. Translating gives CASSQDLGGNTIYF.

The V call is TRBV10-3, the J call TRBJ1-6, with D possibly TRBD1 on 5 matching bases. This CDR3 comprises 15 residues. V lost 2 bases, J lost 7 bases, and 12 bases lay in between. The V gene's germline CDR1 is ENHRY and CDR2 SYGVKD. The CDR3 spells CAISERREGNSPLHF. The CDR3, as DNA: TGTGCCATCAGTGAGAGACGGGAGGGGAATTCACCCCTCCACTTT.

This chain joins TRBV4-1 and TRBJ2-2; the match to TRBD2 covers 12 bases. Germline V gene data show CDR1 as MGHRA and CDR2 as YSYEKL. CDR3 length equals 18 residues. With V trimmed by 4 bases and J by 4 bases, 10 bases remained unmatched. In DNA form, the CDR3 reads TGCGCCAGCAGCCCATACTTACTAGCGGGGGGCAGCACCGGGGAGCTGTTTTTT. Its protein product is CASSPYLLAGGSTGELFF.

The chain carries TRBV28 and TRBJ2-7, with D perhaps matching TRBD2 (6 bases). Germline V gene sequence: CDR1 MDHEN, CDR2 SYDVKM. The CDR3 runs 15 residues. The ends were cut back, 5 bases at V and 1 base at J, with 15 bases in the middle. The CDR3 reads CASSPRPGVSYEQYF. CDR3 bases: TGTGCCAGCAGTCCCAGGCCGGGGGTGTCCTACGAGCAGTACTTC.

This chain connects TRBV25-1 to TRBJ1-2; D perhaps matches TRBD1 (6 bases). The CDR3 extends over 14 amino acids. V gave up 7 bases and J gave up 5 bases, with 17 bases separating them. Germline assignment: CDR1 MGHDK and CDR2 SYGVNS. Written as DNA, the CDR3 is TGTGCCAGCACTAATGTTGGACAGTTTTATGGCTACACCTTC. Protein sequence: CASTNVGQFYGYTF.

The chain employs TRBV4-3 and TRBJ1-5; 7 bases are shared with TRBD1. Germline loops: CDR1 LGHNA, CDR2 YSLEER. CDR3 length: 15 residues. Trimming cost V 4 bases and J 2 bases; bases outside gene matches: 5. The DNA of the CDR3 is TGCGCCAGCAGCCTCGACAGGGTCGGCAATCAGCCCCAGCATTTT. Translated: CASSLDRVGNQPQHF.

V and J are TRBV7-2 and TRBJ2-7, with TRBD1 identical over 11 bases. The CDR3 runs to 15 residues. J lost 4 bases, V lost 5 bases, and 7 bases had no gene match. Germline V gives CDR1 SGHTA, CDR2 FQGNSA. The CDR3 reads CASSPWTGGRYEQYF. The CDR3 DNA follows: TGTGCCAGCAGCCCGTGGACAGGGGGCAGGTACGAGCAGTACTTC.

This rearrangement joins TRBV27 to TRBJ2-1, with a possible D match to TRBD1 (6 bases). There are 17 residues in the CDR3. The V and J ends lost 8 bases and 1 base respectively, with 21 bases between them. Germline CDR1 reads MNHEY; CDR2 reads SMNVEV (reference sequence). DNA of the CDR3: TGTGCCAGCTTGCTCTCACCCAACAGGGTTTCCTACAATGAGCAGTTCTTC. Amino acid sequence: CASLLSPNRVSYNEQFF.

The V and J genes are TRBV5-4 and TRBJ2-2; the D gene is possibly TRBD2 (5 bases). The length of the CDR3 is 13 residues. CDR1 SGHNT and CDR2 YYREEE come from the germline V gene (reference sequence). V gave up 4 bases and J gave up 7 bases, with 11 bases separating them. CDR3 protein: CASSHIAFGELFF. Written as DNA, the CDR3 is TGTGCCAGCAGCCACATAGCGTTCGGGGAGCTGTTTTTT.

This sequence joins TRBV2 and TRBJ2-2; 12 bases agree with TRBD1. Germline values: CDR1 SNHLY, CDR2 FYNNEI. After removal of 7 bases from V and 4 bases from J, the junction contained 7 bases not matched to a gene. The CDR3 covers 16 residues. CDR3: CASTGQGAIFTGELFF. As DNA, the CDR3 is TGTGCCAGCACGGGACAGGGGGCGATTTTCACCGGGGAGCTGTTTTTT.

The V call is TRBV21-1, the J call TRBJ2-3. TRBV21-1 is shown as a pseudogene. The CDR3 loop spans 14 amino acids. DNA for the CDR3: TGTGCCAGCAGCCAGAGAGCACCCACAGATACGCAGTATTTT. Amino acids: CASSQRAPTDTQYF.

The rearrangement links TRBV7-2 to TRBJ1-1, with D tentatively TRBD1 (6 bases). Trimming pared 5 bases from V and 1 base from J, leaving 14 bases between. This CDR3 region has 15 residues. Germline assignment: CDR1 SGHTA and CDR2 FQGNSA. The CDR3 nucleotides are TGTGCCAGCAGCCTTTCAGGGGTGAAGAACACTGAAGCTTTCTTT. The encoded protein is CASSLSGVKNTEAFF.

V gene TRBV28 combines with J gene TRBJ2-7, with 7 bases aligning to TRBD2. After removal of 0 bases from V and 1 base from J, the junction contained 3 bases not matched to a gene. The CDR3 length is 15 residues. Germline CDR1 and CDR2: MDHEN and SYDVKM. The CDR3 reads CASSLWGGRSYEQYF. The CDR3 coding sequence is TGTGCCAGCAGTTTATGGGGAGGGCGGTCCTACGAGCAGTACTTC.

The V gene is TRBV3-1 (or the pseudogene TRBV3-2), the J gene TRBJ2-1, with 12 bases fitting TRBD2. V shed 6 bases and J 5 bases; nucleotides not matched to a gene: 2. The germline V gene has CDR1 LGHDT and CDR2 YNNKEL (reference sequence). CDR3 length: 14 amino acids. DNA for the CDR3: TGTGCCAGCAGTCTAGCGGGAGGGAACAATGAGCAGTTCTTC. It is translated as CASSLAGGNNEQFF.

This chain uses TRBV7-2 with TRBJ1-1; 8 bases align to TRBD1. V was pared by 5 bases and J by 9 bases, with 14 bases of the junction left unmatched. CDR3 size: 15 residues. The germline V gene encodes CDR1 SGHTA and CDR2 FQGNSA. CDR3 coding DNA: TGTGCCAGCAGCCCCATAAGGACAGGGCCGGGCCAAGCTTTCTTT. Amino acid sequence: CASSPIRTGPGQAFF. The whole variable domain, filled in from reference TRBV7-2 and TRBJ1-1, reads GAGVSQSPSNKVTEKGKDVELRCDPISGHTALYWYRQSLGQGLEFLIYFQGNSAPDKSGLPSDRFSAERTGGSVSTLTIQRTQQEDSAVYLCASSPIRTGPGQAFFGQGTRLTVV.